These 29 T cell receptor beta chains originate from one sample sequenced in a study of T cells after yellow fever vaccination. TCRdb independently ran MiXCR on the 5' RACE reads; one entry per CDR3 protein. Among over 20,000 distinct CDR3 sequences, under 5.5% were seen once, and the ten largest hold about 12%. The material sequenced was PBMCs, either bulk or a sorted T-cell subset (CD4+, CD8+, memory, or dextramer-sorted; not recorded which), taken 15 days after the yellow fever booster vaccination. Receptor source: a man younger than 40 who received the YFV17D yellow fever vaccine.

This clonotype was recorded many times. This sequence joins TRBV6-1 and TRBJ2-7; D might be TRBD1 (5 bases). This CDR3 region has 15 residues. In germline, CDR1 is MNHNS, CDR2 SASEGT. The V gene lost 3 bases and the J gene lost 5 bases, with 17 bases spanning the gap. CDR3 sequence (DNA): TGTGCCAGCAGTGACCGGGCCAAGGGGAACAACGAGCAGTACTTC. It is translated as CASSDRAKGNNEQYF.

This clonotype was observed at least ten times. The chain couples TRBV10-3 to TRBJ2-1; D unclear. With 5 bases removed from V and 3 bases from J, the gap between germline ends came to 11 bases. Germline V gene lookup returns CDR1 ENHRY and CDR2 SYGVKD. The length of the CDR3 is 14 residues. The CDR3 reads CAISSFGRYNEQFF. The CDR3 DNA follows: TGTGCCATCAGTAGCTTCGGGCGCTACAATGAGCAGTTCTTC.

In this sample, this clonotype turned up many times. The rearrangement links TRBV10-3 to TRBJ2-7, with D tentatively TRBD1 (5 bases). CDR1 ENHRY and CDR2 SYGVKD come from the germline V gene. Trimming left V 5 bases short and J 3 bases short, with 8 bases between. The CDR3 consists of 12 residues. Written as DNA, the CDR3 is TGTGCCATCAGTTCGACAGACTACGAGCAGTACTTC. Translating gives CAISSTDYEQYF.

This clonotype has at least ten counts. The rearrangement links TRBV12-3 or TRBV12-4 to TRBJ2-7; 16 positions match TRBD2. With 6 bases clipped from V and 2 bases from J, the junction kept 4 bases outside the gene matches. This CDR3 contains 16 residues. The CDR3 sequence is CASSAGTSGRAYEQYF. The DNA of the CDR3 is TGTGCCAGCAGCGCCGGGACTAGCGGGAGGGCCTACGAGCAGTACTTC.

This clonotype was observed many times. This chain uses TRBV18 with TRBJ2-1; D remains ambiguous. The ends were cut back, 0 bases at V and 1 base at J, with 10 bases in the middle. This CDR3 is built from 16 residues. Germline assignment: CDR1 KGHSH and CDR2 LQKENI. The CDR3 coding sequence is TGTGCCAGCTCACCACCCACAGTTAGGTCCTACAATGAGCAGTTCTTC. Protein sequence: CASSPPTVRSYNEQFF.

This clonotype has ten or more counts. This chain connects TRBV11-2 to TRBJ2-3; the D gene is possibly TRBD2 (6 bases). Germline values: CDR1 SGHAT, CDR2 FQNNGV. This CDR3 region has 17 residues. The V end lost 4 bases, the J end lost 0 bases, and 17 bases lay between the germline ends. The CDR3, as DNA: TGTGCCAGCAGCTGGAGGGGTGCCCACCTAAGCACAGATACGCAGTATTTT. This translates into CASSWRGAHLSTDTQYF.

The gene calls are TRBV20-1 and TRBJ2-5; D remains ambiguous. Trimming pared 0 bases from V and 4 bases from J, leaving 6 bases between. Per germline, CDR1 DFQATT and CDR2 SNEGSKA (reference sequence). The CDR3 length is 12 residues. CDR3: CSAREMGETQYF. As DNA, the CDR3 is TGCAGTGCTAGAGAAATGGGAGAGACCCAGTACTTC.

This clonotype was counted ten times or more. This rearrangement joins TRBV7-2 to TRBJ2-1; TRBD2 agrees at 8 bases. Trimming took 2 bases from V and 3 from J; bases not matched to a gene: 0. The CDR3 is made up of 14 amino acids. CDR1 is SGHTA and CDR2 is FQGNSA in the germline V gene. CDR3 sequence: CASSLTSGYNEQFF. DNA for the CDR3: TGTGCCAGCAGCTTAACTAGCGGCTACAATGAGCAGTTCTTC.

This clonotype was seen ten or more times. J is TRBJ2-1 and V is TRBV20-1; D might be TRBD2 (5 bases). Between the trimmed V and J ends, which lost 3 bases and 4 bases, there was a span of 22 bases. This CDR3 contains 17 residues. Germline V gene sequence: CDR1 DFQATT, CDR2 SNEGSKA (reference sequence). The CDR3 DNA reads TGCAGTGCTAGGTTCCCAAGCGGCCTAGTCGGGTACAATGAGCAGTTCTTC. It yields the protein CSARFPSGLVGYNEQFF.

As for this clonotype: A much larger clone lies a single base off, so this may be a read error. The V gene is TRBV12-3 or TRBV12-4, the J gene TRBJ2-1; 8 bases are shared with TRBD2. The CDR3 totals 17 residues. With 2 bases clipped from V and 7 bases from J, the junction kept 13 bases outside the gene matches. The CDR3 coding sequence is TGTGCCAGCAGTTTAAGGCGCGCGGGAGGAGTCAAGAATGAGCAGTTCTTC. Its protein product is CASSLRRAGGVKNEQFF.

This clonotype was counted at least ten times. CDR3 DNA: TGTGCCACCCGTATGACCGGGGGCGCTTTTGGAAACACCATATATTTT. Its translation: CATRMTGGAFGNTIYF. The V gene is TRBV15, the J gene TRBJ1-3, with D maybe TRBD1 (6 bases). V was clipped by 8 bases and J by 3 bases, with 20 bases between them. Germline V gene lookup returns CDR1 LNHNV and CDR2 YYDKDF (reference sequence). The length of the CDR3 is 16 residues.

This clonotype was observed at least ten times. CDR3 sequence: CASSSTGGTYEQYF. The CDR3 DNA reads TGTGCCAGCAGTTCGACAGGGGGGACCTACGAGCAGTACTTC. This rearrangement joins TRBV12-3 or TRBV12-4 to TRBJ2-7, with TRBD1 identical over 9 bases. J was trimmed by 2 bases and V by 4 bases; bases with no gene match: 3. The CDR3 extends over 14 amino acids.

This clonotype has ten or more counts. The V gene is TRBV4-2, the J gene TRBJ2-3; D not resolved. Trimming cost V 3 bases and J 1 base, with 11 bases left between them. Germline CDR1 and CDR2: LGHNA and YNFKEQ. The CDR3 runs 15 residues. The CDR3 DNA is TGTGCCAGCAGCCACAGACGTACTGGCACAGATACGCAGTATTTT. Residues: CASSHRRTGTDTQYF.

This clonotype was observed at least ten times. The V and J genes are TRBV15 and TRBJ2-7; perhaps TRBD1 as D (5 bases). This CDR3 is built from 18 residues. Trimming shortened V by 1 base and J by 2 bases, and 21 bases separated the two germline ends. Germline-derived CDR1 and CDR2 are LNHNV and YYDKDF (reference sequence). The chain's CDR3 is CATSRAPSAGRRAYEQYF. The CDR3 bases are TGTGCCACCAGCAGAGCTCCAAGCGCAGGGCGGCGAGCCTACGAGCAGTACTTC.

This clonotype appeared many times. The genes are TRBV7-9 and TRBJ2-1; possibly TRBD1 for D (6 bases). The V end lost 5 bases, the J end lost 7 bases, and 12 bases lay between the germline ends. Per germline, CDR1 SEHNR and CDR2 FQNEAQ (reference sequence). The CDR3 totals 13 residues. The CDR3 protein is CASSIDRRNEQFF. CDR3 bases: TGTGCCAGCAGCATCGACAGGCGAAATGAGCAGTTCTTC.

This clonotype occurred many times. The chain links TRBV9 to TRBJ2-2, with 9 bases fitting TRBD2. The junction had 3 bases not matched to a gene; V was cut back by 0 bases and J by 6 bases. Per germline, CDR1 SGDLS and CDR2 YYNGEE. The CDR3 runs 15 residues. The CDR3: CASSVGSGRAGELFF. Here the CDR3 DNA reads TGTGCCAGCAGCGTAGGTAGCGGGAGAGCCGGGGAGCTGTTTTTT.

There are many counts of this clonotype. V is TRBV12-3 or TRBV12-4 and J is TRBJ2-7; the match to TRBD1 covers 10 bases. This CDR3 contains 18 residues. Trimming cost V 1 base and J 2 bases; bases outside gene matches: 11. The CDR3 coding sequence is TGTGCCAGCAGTTTAGGGAGGATGACAGGGGGCTTCGCCTACGAGCAGTACTTC. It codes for CASSLGRMTGGFAYEQYF.

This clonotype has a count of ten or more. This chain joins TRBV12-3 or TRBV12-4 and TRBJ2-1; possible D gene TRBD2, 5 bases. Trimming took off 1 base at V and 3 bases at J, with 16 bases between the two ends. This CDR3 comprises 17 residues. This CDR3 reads CASSLVRSGASYNEQFF. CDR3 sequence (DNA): TGTGCCAGCAGTTTAGTAAGGAGCGGCGCCAGCTACAATGAGCAGTTCTTC.

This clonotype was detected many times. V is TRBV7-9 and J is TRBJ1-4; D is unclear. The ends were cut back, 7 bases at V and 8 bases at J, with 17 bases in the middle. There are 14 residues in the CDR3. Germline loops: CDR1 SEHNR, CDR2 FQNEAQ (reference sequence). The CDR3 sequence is CASTIRNSGEKLFF. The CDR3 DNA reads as TGTGCCAGCACCATAAGAAACAGCGGCGAAAAACTGTTTTTT.

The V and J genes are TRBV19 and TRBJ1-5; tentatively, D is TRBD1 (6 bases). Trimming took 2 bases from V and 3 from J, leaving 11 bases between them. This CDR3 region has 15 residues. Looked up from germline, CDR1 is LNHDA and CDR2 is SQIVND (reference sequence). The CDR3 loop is CASSIRRQANQPQHF. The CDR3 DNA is TGTGCCAGTAGTATACGAAGACAGGCCAATCAGCCCCAGCATTTT. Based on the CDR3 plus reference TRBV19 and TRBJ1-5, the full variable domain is DGGITQSPKYLFRKEGQNVTLSCEQNLNHDAMYWYRQDPGQGLRLIYYSQIVNDFQKGDIAEGYSVSREKKESFPLTVTSAQKNPTAFYLCASSIRRQANQPQHFGDGTRLSIL.

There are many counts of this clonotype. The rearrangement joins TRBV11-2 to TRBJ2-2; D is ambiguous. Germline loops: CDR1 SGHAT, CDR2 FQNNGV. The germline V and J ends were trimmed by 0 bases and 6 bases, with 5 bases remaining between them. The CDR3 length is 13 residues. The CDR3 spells CASSLDFSGELFF. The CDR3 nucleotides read TGTGCCAGCAGCTTAGATTTCTCCGGGGAGCTGTTTTTT.

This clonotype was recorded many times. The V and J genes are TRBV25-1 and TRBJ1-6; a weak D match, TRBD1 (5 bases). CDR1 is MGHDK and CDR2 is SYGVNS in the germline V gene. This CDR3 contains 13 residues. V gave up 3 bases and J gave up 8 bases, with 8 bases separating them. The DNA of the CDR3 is TGTGCCAGCAGTGACGGGGGGTATTCACCCCTCCACTTT. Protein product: CASSDGGYSPLHF.

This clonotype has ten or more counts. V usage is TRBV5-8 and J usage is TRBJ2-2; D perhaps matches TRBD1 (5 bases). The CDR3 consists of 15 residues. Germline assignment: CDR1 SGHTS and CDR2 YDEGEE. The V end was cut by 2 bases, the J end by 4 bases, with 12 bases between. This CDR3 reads CASSFERGGTGELFF. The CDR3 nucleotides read TGTGCCAGCAGCTTCGAAAGGGGCGGCACCGGGGAGCTGTTTTTT.

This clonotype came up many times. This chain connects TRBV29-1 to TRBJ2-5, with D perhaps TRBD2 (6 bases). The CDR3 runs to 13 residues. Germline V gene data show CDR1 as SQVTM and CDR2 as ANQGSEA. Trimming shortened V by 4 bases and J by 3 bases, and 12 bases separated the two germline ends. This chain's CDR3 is CSVVSGEEETQYF. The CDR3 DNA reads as TGCAGCGTTGTATCTGGGGAGGAAGAGACCCAGTACTTC.

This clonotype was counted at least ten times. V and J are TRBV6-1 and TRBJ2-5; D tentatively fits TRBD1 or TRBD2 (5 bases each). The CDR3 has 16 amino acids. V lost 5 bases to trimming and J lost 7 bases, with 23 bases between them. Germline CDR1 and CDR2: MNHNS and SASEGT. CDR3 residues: CASSPTSTGPEWTQYF. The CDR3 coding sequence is TGTGCCAGCAGTCCAACCTCCACGGGACCCGAGTGGACCCAGTACTTC.

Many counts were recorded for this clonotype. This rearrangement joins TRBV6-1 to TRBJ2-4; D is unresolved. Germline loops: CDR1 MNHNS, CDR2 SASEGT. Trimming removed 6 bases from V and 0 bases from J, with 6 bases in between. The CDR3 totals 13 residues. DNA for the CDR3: TGTGCCAGCAGCCCACCAGCCAAAAACATTCAGTACTTC. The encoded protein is CASSPPAKNIQYF.

CDR3 sequence (DNA): TGTGCCAGCAGCCCCGGGCTCCTCTACGAGCAGTACTTC. Translating gives CASSPGLLYEQYF. The chain links TRBV11-2 to TRBJ2-7; no definite D call. Germline lookup yields CDR1 SGHAT and CDR2 FQNNGV. Between the trimmed V and J ends, which lost 5 bases and 3 bases, there was a span of 11 bases. This CDR3 contains 13 residues.

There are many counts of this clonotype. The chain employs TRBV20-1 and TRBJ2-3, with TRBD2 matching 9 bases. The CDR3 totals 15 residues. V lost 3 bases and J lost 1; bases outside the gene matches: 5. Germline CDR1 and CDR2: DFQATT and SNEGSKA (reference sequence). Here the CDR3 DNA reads TGCAGTGCTAGTCGTGCGGGAGGGGGCACAGATACGCAGTATTTT. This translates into CSASRAGGGTDTQYF.

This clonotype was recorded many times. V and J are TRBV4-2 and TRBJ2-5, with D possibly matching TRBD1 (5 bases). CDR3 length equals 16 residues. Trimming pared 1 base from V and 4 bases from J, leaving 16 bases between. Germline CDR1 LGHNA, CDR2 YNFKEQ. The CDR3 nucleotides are TGTGCCAGCAGCCAAGCCCCCGACAGCCTTAGAGAGACCCAGTACTTC. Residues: CASSQAPDSLRETQYF.